This section outlines one T cell receptor (beta chain) sequence together with its context. Its antigen is currently unknown. The record originates from a study of T cell responses to AZD1222 COVID-19 vaccine. Findings of the study overall: Targets within unmutated variant regions were reportedly found for nearly half of spike-specific TCRs. Repertoire sampling occurred only after the peak T cell response. Clonal diversity may have been underestimated, and the donors were mostly white British, with more females than males.

Method: immunoSEQ multiplex PCR; TCRdb's copy keeps in-frame clones and lacks some. This table has more than 85,000 clones, about 88% appearing once. The sequence was obtained from an adult who received the AZD1222 COVID-19 vaccine. Sample: peripheral blood, taken 28 days after the second AZD1222 dose.

This CDR3 is CASSQTDLKITGELFF. CDR3 nucleotides: TGTGCCAGCAGCCAAACGGACTTGAAGATCACCGGGGAGCTGTTTTTT. The chain uses TRBV3-1 (or the pseudogene TRBV3-2) and TRBJ2-2, with D maybe TRBD2 (5 bases). Germline CDR1 reads LGHDT; CDR2 reads YNNKEL (reference sequence). The length of the CDR3 is 16 residues. Trimming took 2 bases from V and 4 from J, leaving 14 bases between them.